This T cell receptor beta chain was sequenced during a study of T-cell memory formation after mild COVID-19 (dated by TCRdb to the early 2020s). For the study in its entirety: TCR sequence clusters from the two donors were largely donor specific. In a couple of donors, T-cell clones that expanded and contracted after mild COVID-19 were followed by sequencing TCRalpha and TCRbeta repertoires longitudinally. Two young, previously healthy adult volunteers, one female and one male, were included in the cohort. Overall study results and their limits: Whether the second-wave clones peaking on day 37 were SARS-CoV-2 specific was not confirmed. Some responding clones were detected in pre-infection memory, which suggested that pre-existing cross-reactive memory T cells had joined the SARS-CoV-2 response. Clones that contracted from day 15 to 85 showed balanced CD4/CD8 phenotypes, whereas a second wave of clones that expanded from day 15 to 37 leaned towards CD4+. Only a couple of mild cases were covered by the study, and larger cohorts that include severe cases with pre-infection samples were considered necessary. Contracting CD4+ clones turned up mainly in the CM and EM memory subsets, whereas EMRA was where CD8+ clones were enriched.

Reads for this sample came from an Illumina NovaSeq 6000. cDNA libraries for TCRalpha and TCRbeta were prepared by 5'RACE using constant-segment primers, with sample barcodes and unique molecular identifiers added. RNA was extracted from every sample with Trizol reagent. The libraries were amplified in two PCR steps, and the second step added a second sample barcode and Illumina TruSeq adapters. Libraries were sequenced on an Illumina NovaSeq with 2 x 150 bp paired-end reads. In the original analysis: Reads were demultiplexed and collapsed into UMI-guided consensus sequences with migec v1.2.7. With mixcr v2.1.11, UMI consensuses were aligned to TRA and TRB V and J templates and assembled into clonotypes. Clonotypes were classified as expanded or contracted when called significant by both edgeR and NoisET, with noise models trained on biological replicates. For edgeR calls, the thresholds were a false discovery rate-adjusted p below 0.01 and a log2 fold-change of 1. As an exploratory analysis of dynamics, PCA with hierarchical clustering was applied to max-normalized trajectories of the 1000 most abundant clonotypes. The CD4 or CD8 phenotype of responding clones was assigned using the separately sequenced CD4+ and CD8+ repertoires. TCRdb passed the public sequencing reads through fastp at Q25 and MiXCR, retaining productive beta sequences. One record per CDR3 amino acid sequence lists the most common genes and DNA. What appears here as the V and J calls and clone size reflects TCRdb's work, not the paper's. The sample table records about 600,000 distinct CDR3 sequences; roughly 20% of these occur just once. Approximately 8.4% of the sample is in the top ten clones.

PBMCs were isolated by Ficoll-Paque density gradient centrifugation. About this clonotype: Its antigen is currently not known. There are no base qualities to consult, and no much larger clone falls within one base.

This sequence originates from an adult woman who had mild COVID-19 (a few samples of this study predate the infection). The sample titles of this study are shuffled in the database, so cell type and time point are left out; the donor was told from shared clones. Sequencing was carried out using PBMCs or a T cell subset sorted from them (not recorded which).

The bases read TGTGCCAGCGCGATGGGTTTAGGCGAGCAGTACTTC. Translated, it reads CASAMGLGEQYF. The chain joins TRBV27 to TRBJ2-7, with the D gene not confidently named. Via the germline V gene (reference sequence), CDR1 is MNHEY and CDR2 SMNVEV. The CDR3 contains 12 residues, cysteine and phenylalanine counted. Just CDR3 DNA is preserved here, 36 bases in frame from base 1. V is cut by 8 bases and J by 6 bases, and the space between the germline ends is 14 bases.